This T cell receptor (beta chain) was sequenced during a study of shared T cell receptors in the human thymus. There are a few counts of this clone. TCRdb's table, derived via immunoSEQ multiplex PCR, lists solely in-frame clones and lacks some. Of hundreds of thousands of clones in the sample, approximately 83% were seen once. CDR1 and CDR2 (germline): SNHLY, FYNNEI. This CDR3 has 13 amino acids. V was pared by 4 bases and J by 2 bases, with 1 base of the junction left unmatched. The same data also contributed to another study, on human thymus T cells. That source notes: Donation came from healthy Finnish infants having corrective surgery for congenital heart defects. Resections were taken during corrective heart surgery, and the thymus tissue came from these. Apparent skewing of V and J gene usage characterized both thymic and blood repertoires.

The V call is TRBV2, the J call TRBJ2-7, with 8 bases lining up with TRBD1. Sample: thymocytes. This TCR derives from a girl under three years old with a congenital heart defect. The CDR3 is CASSGTGTYEQYF. In DNA form, the CDR3 reads TGTGCCAGCAGTGGGACAGGGACCTACGAGCAGTACTTC. Drawing the rest from reference TRBV2 and TRBJ2-7, the complete variable domain is EPEVTQTPSHQVTQMGQEVILRCVPISNHLYFYWYRQILGQKVEFLVSFYNNEISEKSEIFDDQFSVERPDGSNFTLKIRSTKLEDSAMYFCASSGTGTYEQYFGPGTRLTVT.